A selection of T cell receptor beta chains follows, all from one sample in a study of beta chain features in type 1 diabetes. Clones were read by immunoSEQ multiplex PCR, and TCRdb kept only the in-frame ones, dropping some. Here the sample spans about 27,000 clones, 55% to 60% being singletons. The sample taken for sequencing was Tregs from blood. Source of these receptors: a young woman with type 1 diabetes. The CDR3 runs from the conserved cysteine through the conserved F or W. The D gene is left open where the match is weak. Not all rows give a size; the values are once, few, many and, for expanded clones, a class.

V	size	J	D	CDR3	DNA
TRBV10-2	NA	TRBJ2-5	TRBD1	CASRPGQGTPIQETQYF	TGCGCCAGCAGACCGGGACAGGGTACTCCGATTCAAGAGACCCAGTACTTC
TRBV5-1	NA	TRBJ1-1	TRBD1	CASSLGQTYTEAFF	TGCGCCAGCAGCCTGGGACAGACCTACACTGAAGCTTTCTTT
TRBV16	NA	TRBJ1-5	NA	CASSQSGGVLNQPQHF	TGTGCCAGCAGCCAATCTGGGGGGGTCCTCAATCAGCCCCAGCATTTT
TRBV5-4	NA	TRBJ2-6	NA	CASSPGGLSSGANVLTF	TGTGCCAGCAGCCCCGGGGGACTTAGCTCTGGGGCCAACGTCCTGACTTTC
TRBV20-1	NA	TRBJ2-7	NA	CSARPGGEQYF	TGCAGTGCTAGGCCCGGGGGCGAGCAGTACTTC
TRBV7-9	few	TRBJ1-2	TRBD1	CASSPGTAAYGYTF	TGTGCCAGCAGCCCAGGGACAGCGGCTTATGGCTACACCTTC
TRBV15	NA	TRBJ2-3	NA	CATSREQASSTDTQYF	TGTGCCACCAGCAGAGAGCAGGCATCTAGCACAGATACGCAGTATTTT
TRBV7-3	NA	TRBJ1-1	TRBD1	CASSPGTVGLTNGQAFF	TGTGCCAGCAGCCCCGGGACAGTCGGTTTAACAAACGGGCAAGCTTTCTTT
TRBV5-1	few	TRBJ2-2	TRBD1	CASSFAGTENTGELFF	TGCGCCAGCAGCTTTGCCGGGACAGAGAACACCGGGGAGCTGTTTTTT
TRBV18	few	TRBJ1-1	NA	CASSPSGGTNTEAFF	TGTGCCAGCTCACCGAGCGGGGGGACGAATACTGAAGCTTTCTTT
TRBV7-2	NA	TRBJ1-5	NA	CASSLAQSQPQHF	TGTGCCAGCAGCTTAGCACAGAGCCAGCCCCAGCATTTT
TRBV2	NA	TRBJ2-1	TRBD2	CASSEATTSGTSEQFF	TGTGCCAGCAGTGAAGCGACGACTAGCGGGACGAGTGAGCAGTTCTTC
TRBV19	NA	TRBJ1-5	TRBD1	CASTPQGQGGQPQHF	TGTGCCAGTACCCCCCAGGGACAGGGAGGGCAGCCCCAGCATTTT
TRBV11-2	NA	TRBJ2-3	NA	CASSSDRFTDTQYF	TGTGCCAGCAGCTCCGACAGGTTCACAGATACGCAGTATTTT
TRBV28	NA	TRBJ2-1	NA	CASRQTGSNEQFF	TGTGCCAGCAGGCAAACAGGGAGCAATGAGCAGTTCTTC
TRBV6-6	NA	TRBJ2-7	NA	CASSLTTGDEQYF	TGTGCCAGCAGTCTCACAACGGGGGACGAGCAGTACTTC
TRBV7-2	few	TRBJ2-3	NA	CASSLAVGPITDTQYF	TGTGCCAGCAGCTTAGCCGTGGGCCCTATCACAGATACGCAGTATTTT